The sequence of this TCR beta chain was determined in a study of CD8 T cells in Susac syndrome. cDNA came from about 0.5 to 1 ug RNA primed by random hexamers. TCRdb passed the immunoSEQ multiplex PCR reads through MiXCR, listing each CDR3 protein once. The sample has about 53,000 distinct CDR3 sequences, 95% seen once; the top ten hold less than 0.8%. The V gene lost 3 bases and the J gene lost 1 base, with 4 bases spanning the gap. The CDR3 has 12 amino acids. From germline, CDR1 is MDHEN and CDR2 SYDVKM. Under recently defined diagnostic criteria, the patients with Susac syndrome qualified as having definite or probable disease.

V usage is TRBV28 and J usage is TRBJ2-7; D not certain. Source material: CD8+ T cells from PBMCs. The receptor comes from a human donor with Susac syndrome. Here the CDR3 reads CASSFPSYEQYF. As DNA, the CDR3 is TGTGCCAGCAGTTTCCCTTCCTACGAGCAGTACTTC.